This T cell receptor beta chain stems from a study of blood T cell repertoires in COVID-19 (dated by TCRdb to the early 2020s). Background on the whole study: Collaborator samples came from the United States, Italy and Spain and covered acute and convalescent phases of COVID-19. The prospective study material was composed of cDNA or gDNA derived from T cells, B-cell-depleted T cells, or PBMCs. Samples came from the ongoing ImmuneRACE study (first 160 participants) plus 1,254 subjects from 6 global collaborators. Where available, HLA class I and class II types were obtained from metadata supplied by the sample provider rather than from assay-based typing. The dataset comprised deeply sampled blood TCRbeta repertoires from subjects exposed to, actively infected with, or recovered from COVID-19. The repertoires were made available in a free public database intended to serve as a resource for research on the immune response to SARS-CoV-2. The sample metadata nearly always contained a de-identified subject ID, COVID-19 status, age in years and sex. Paper-wide results and their limitations: Clinical and demographic metadata were provided uncurated, with the amount varying by source and participant.

Notes on this clone: Its antigen has not been determined. No qualities accompany the bases; no much larger clone lies one base away.

Whole blood was collected in K2EDTA tubes by collaborating institutions according to the institutions' own protocols. For TCRbeta analysis, collaborators shipped samples in one of three forms: frozen whole blood, isolated PBMCs, or DNA extracted from either of those sample types. TCRbeta CDR3 regions were amplified from genomic DNA by means of the immunoSEQ Assay, a bias-controlled multiplex PCR. Under the source paper's analysis protocol: The number of nucleated cells in each sample was estimated by amplification of reference gene primers within the assay. To quantify the absolute abundance of each unique TCRbeta CDR3 rearrangement, sequence reads were collapsed and filtered. For each sample, productive Simpson clonality was calculated as the square root of Simpson's diversity index across productive rearrangements. TCRdb took this table from immuneACCESS and kept in-frame rearrangements with V and J called. Such tables lack part of the clones; where checked against another copy, unresolved V genes explain under half of the gap, and the rest is unexplained. That table gives V, J and clone size, and the DNA gave D and trimming. This sample has under 200,000 clones in its table, and just over 85% of those were observed once. The top ten hold about 7.3% of the sample.

CDR1 and CDR2 were assigned from the germline V gene (reference sequence) as LNHDA and SQIVND. The junction carries 11 bases between V and J, which are trimmed by 3 bases and 3 bases respectively. The CDR3 numbers 14 residues from cysteine through phenylalanine. The kept DNA is CDR3 alone, 42 bases in frame from the first base. Sequenced material: peripheral blood. Here the chain combines TRBV19 and TRBJ1-1; the best D guess is TRBD1, with 6 bases matching. The clonotype originates from a man aged 50 to 60 with active or convalescent COVID-19. The sequenced DNA: TGTGCCAGTAGTATTGGGGGCGGTGACACTGAAGCTTTCTTT. Translated, it gives CASSIGGGDTEAFF.